A selection of T cell receptor beta chains follows, all from one sample in a study of T cell responses to AZD1222 COVID-19 vaccine. The data were produced by immunoSEQ multiplex PCR, yet TCRdb's version contains in-frame clones alone and is incomplete. The table records about 150,000 clones, approximately 91% of them present only once. The sample here was peripheral blood, taken 28 days after the second AZD1222 dose. The receptors were sampled from an adult who received the AZD1222 COVID-19 vaccine. Each CDR3 is given with its conserved first and last residue. The order of the fields is V gene, D gene, J gene, clone size, CDR3 protein, CDR3 DNA. A D gene is named only where the DNA matches it firmly. Clone size is not always given. Where it is, it says once, few, many or a class for expanded clones.

v_call: TRBV11-2
d_call: -
j_call: TRBJ1-4
clone_size: -
cdr3_aa: CASSLVGGTLEKLFF
cdr3_nt: TGTGCCAGCAGCTTAGTGGGCGGAACTCTTGAAAAACTGTTTTTT

v_call: TRBV5-1
d_call: -
j_call: TRBJ1-4
clone_size: -
cdr3_aa: CASSDAPGHREKLFF
cdr3_nt: TGCGCCAGCAGCGACGCCCCGGGGCACCGTGAAAAACTGTTTTTT

v_call: TRBV7-2
d_call: -
j_call: TRBJ2-2
clone_size: -
cdr3_aa: CASSFGRLNTGELFF
cdr3_nt: TGTGCCAGCAGCTTTGGTCGGTTGAACACCGGGGAGCTGTTTTTT

v_call: TRBV9
d_call: -
j_call: TRBJ2-1
clone_size: -
cdr3_aa: CASSAGRRYNEQFF
cdr3_nt: TGTGCCAGCAGCGCAGGGAGGCGATACAATGAGCAGTTCTTC

v_call: TRBV19
d_call: -
j_call: TRBJ1-4
clone_size: -
cdr3_aa: CASSIAGPNEKLFF
cdr3_nt: TGTGCCAGTAGTATAGCGGGCCCAAATGAAAAACTGTTTTTT

v_call: TRBV19
d_call: -
j_call: TRBJ2-2
clone_size: -
cdr3_aa: CASSISGPPGELFF
cdr3_nt: TGTGCCAGTAGTATCTCAGGACCTCCCGGGGAGCTGTTTTTT

v_call: TRBV5-5
d_call: -
j_call: TRBJ1-1
clone_size: -
cdr3_aa: CASSLVLVSTEAFF
cdr3_nt: TGTGCCAGCAGCTTGGTACTGGTGAGCACTGAAGCTTTCTTT

v_call: TRBV5-1
d_call: -
j_call: TRBJ2-1
clone_size: -
cdr3_aa: CASSLEANNEQFF
cdr3_nt: TGCGCCAGCAGCTTGGAAGCTAACAATGAGCAGTTCTTC

v_call: TRBV30
d_call: -
j_call: TRBJ2-1
clone_size: -
cdr3_aa: CAWSVGISGDEQFF
cdr3_nt: TGTGCCTGGAGTGTAGGCATATCGGGCGATGAGCAGTTCTTC

v_call: TRBV6-5
d_call: -
j_call: TRBJ1-6
clone_size: -
cdr3_aa: CASSMVRNSPLHF
cdr3_nt: TGTGCCAGCAGCATGGTGCGGAATTCACCCCTCCACTTT

v_call: TRBV3-1/TRBV3-2
d_call: -
j_call: TRBJ2-2
clone_size: -
cdr3_aa: CATRRGGNTGELFF
cdr3_nt: TGTGCCACCCGCAGGGGGGGTAACACCGGGGAGCTGTTTTTT

v_call: TRBV6-1
d_call: TRBD2
j_call: TRBJ2-1
clone_size: -
cdr3_aa: CASSEVRTSGKNEQFF
cdr3_nt: TGTGCCAGCAGTGAAGTCCGGACTAGCGGGAAAAATGAGCAGTTCTTC

v_call: TRBV5-1
d_call: TRBD2
j_call: TRBJ2-3
clone_size: -
cdr3_aa: CASSLGSSGSTTDTQYF
cdr3_nt: TGCGCCAGCAGCTTGGGATCTAGCGGGAGCACCACAGATACGCAGTATTTT

v_call: TRBV2
d_call: TRBD2
j_call: TRBJ2-7
clone_size: -
cdr3_aa: CASSGTSAAYEQYF
cdr3_nt: TGTGCCAGCAGCGGGACTAGCGCAGCCTACGAGCAGTACTTC

v_call: TRBV3-1/TRBV3-2
d_call: -
j_call: TRBJ2-3
clone_size: -
cdr3_aa: CASSLERYTDTQYF
cdr3_nt: TGTGCCAGCAGCCTAGAGCGGTACACAGATACGCAGTATTTT

v_call: TRBV18
d_call: TRBD1
j_call: TRBJ1-1
clone_size: -
cdr3_aa: CASSRGTADWAFF
cdr3_nt: TGTGCCAGCTCACGGGGGACAGCGGATTGGGCTTTCTTT

v_call: TRBV19
d_call: TRBD2
j_call: TRBJ2-1
clone_size: -
cdr3_aa: CASSMRERYNEQFF
cdr3_nt: TGTGCCAGTAGTATGCGGGAGAGATACAATGAGCAGTTCTTC

v_call: TRBV23-1
d_call: -
j_call: TRBJ1-5
clone_size: -
cdr3_aa: CASSQSAQIRGQPQHF
cdr3_nt: TGCGCCAGCAGTCAATCGGCCCAGATTCGAGGTCAGCCCCAGCATTTT

v_call: TRBV27
d_call: -
j_call: TRBJ1-2
clone_size: -
cdr3_aa: CASSSQSRQFLYGYTF
cdr3_nt: TGTGCCAGCAGTTCTCAAAGTCGACAGTTCCTGTATGGCTACACCTTC

v_call: TRBV6-5
d_call: TRBD2
j_call: TRBJ2-7
clone_size: -
cdr3_aa: CASKRLAEPYEQYF
cdr3_nt: TGTGCCAGCAAACGTCTAGCGGAGCCCTACGAGCAGTACTTC

v_call: TRBV19
d_call: -
j_call: TRBJ2-3
clone_size: -
cdr3_aa: CASATGPSTDTQYF
cdr3_nt: TGTGCCAGTGCGACAGGCCCTAGCACAGATACGCAGTATTTT

v_call: TRBV7-2
d_call: -
j_call: TRBJ2-4
clone_size: -
cdr3_aa: CASSPSGAKNIQYF
cdr3_nt: TGTGCCAGCAGCCCTTCCGGAGCCAAAAACATTCAGTACTTC

v_call: TRBV5-8
d_call: TRBD2
j_call: TRBJ2-7
clone_size: once
cdr3_aa: CASGDHGTSGRNSYEQYF
cdr3_nt: TGTGCCAGCGGGGACCACGGGACTAGCGGGAGGAACTCCTACGAGCAGTACTTC

v_call: TRBV5-4
d_call: TRBD1
j_call: TRBJ1-4
clone_size: -
cdr3_aa: CASSPGQTNEKLFF
cdr3_nt: TGTGCCAGCAGCCCGGGACAGACTAATGAAAAACTGTTTTTT